A single sample gave rise to the 16 T cell receptor beta chains below, sequenced in a study of identical twins. TCRdb processed the 5' RACE reads anew with MiXCR; each CDR3 protein has one entry. The sample lists hundreds of thousands of distinct CDR3 sequences, around 24% occurring once. In addition, the sample was reused for a study of yellow fever vaccine responses in identical twins.

Sequencing was performed on CD4+ T cells sorted from blood. Every receptor here comes from a young woman in good health.

The rearrangement joins TRBV12-3 or TRBV12-4 to TRBJ2-2; tentatively, D is TRBD1 (6 bases). The CDR3 sequence is 15 residues long. V lost 7 bases and J 1 base, leaving 13 bases between the germline ends. The CDR3 nucleotides are TGTGCCAGCACCCTAAGGGGGAGGAACACCGGGGAGCTGTTTTTT. It translates to CASTLRGRNTGELFF.

The gene calls are TRBV6-1 and TRBJ1-1; perhaps TRBD1 as D (6 bases). The V end lost 6 bases, the J end lost 5 bases, and 19 bases lay between the germline ends. The CDR3 runs to 15 residues. Germline CDR1 and CDR2: MNHNS and SASEGT. The CDR3 region is CASSLQGGVMTEAFF. In nucleotides, the CDR3 is TGTGCCAGCAGCCTACAGGGAGGAGTGATGACTGAAGCTTTCTTT.

J is TRBJ2-3 and V is TRBV3-1; D gene unclear. The CDR3 length is 16 residues. Trimming removed 0 bases from V and 6 bases from J, with 16 bases in between. Germline V gene data show CDR1 as LGHDT and CDR2 as YNNKEL (reference sequence). The chain's CDR3 is CASSQEVQVLWDTQYF. CDR3 bases: TGTGCCAGCAGCCAAGAGGTGCAAGTCCTTTGGGATACGCAGTATTTT.

The chain combines TRBV3-1 with TRBJ2-3; D remains unclear. Germline V gene sequence: CDR1 LGHDT, CDR2 YNNKEL (reference sequence). The CDR3 length is 16 residues. Between the trimmed V and J ends, which lost 5 bases and 0 bases, there was a span of 15 bases. This CDR3 reads CASSSVAGRSTDTQYF. CDR3 coding DNA: TGTGCCAGCAGCTCAGTAGCCGGACGCAGCACAGATACGCAGTATTTT.

This chain connects TRBV3-1 to TRBJ1-3; unclear D gene. Trimming took 1 base from V and 1 from J, leaving 5 bases between them. Germline-derived CDR1 and CDR2 are LGHDT and YNNKEL (reference sequence). This CDR3 is built from 14 residues. DNA for the CDR3: TGTGCCAGCAGCCAAGCGGGGTCTGGAAACACCATATATTTT. Protein product: CASSQAGSGNTIYF.

The chain uses TRBV3-1 and TRBJ1-2; TRBD1 is a possible D gene (5 bases). The CDR3 has 15 amino acids. Deletions cut 0 bases from V and 2 bases from J, with 10 bases between. CDR1 is LGHDT and CDR2 is YNNKEL in the germline V gene (reference sequence). The CDR3: CASSQESAGNYGYTF. The CDR3 region has the DNA TGTGCCAGCAGCCAAGAGTCGGCAGGGAACTATGGCTACACCTTC.

The sample holds one count of this clonotype. V gene TRBV2 combines with J gene TRBJ1-5, with unresolved D. The CDR3 has 13 amino acids. V shed 7 bases and J shed 7 bases, with 14 bases lying between them. In germline, CDR1 is SNHLY, CDR2 FYNNEI. The CDR3, as DNA: TGTGCCAGCAACAACTTTAGGGAGCAGCCCCAGCATTTT. Translated: CASNNFREQPQHF.

The J gene is TRBJ2-3, the V gene TRBV12-3 or TRBV12-4, with a weak D call TRBD2 (5 bases). V lost 4 bases and J lost 4, with 21 bases in between. The CDR3 runs to 17 residues. The CDR3 DNA is TGTGCCAGCAGTTCCTCCCTACGGCGTGACGGGGCAGATACGCAGTATTTT. It yields the protein CASSSSLRRDGADTQYF.

V and J are TRBV6-5 and TRBJ2-2; D unclear. V dropped 0 bases and J dropped 7 bases, with 9 bases sitting between them. This CDR3 has 14 amino acids. Per the germline V gene, CDR1 is MNHEY and CDR2 is SVGAGI. CDR3 in DNA: TGTGCCAGCAGTTACTCGATCCACGGCGGGGAGCTGTTTTTT. This encodes CASSYSIHGGELFF.

This clonotype came up a few times. The CDR3 DNA reads TGCGCCAGCAGGGACAGCGGGGGATCAGATACGCAGTATTTT. It specifies CASRDSGGSDTQYF. The rearrangement uses TRBV5-1 and TRBJ2-3, with 8 positions matching TRBD2. CDR3 length: 14 residues. V lost 5 bases to trimming and J lost 4 bases; unmatched junction nucleotides: 6. CDR1 is SGHRS and CDR2 is YFSETQ in the germline V gene.

The chain employs TRBV5-1 and TRBJ2-3, with no clear D. CDR1 and CDR2 (germline): SGHRS, YFSETQ. This CDR3 comprises 15 residues. The V gene lost 0 bases and the J gene lost 1 base, with 9 bases spanning the gap. The CDR3 protein is CASSLAVQGTDTQYF. The CDR3 DNA reads as TGCGCCAGCAGCTTGGCCGTTCAGGGCACAGATACGCAGTATTTT.

There are many counts of this clonotype. The chain recombines TRBV5-1 with TRBJ2-1; D not resolved. Germline V gene lookup returns CDR1 SGHRS and CDR2 YFSETQ. V lost 6 bases and J 15 bases, leaving 13 bases between the germline ends. The CDR3 is 10 amino acids. Written as DNA, the CDR3 is TGCGCCAGCATCCTCTATAGACTGTTCTTC. It encodes CASILYRLFF.

This chain uses TRBV7-2 with TRBJ1-2; no firm D call. V lost 2 bases and J lost 4, with 14 bases in between. Germline V gene lookup returns CDR1 SGHTA and CDR2 FQGNSA. The CDR3 sequence is 15 residues long. CDR3 in DNA: TGTGCCAGCAGCTTAAACCGACGGTGGGGCTATGGCTACACCTTC. Translation: CASSLNRRWGYGYTF.

V gene TRBV7-9 combines with J gene TRBJ2-3, with 10 bases that match TRBD1. The CDR3 totals 14 residues. From germline, CDR1 is SEHNR and CDR2 FQNEAQ (reference sequence). V gave up 3 bases and J gave up 15 bases; unmatched junction bases: 12. CDR3 sequence (DNA): TGTGCCAGCAGCTTCCCCGACAGGGGGCTCCTATCCTATTTT. This gives the protein CASSFPDRGLLSYF.

The chain employs TRBV20-1 and TRBJ2-1; 8 nucleotides align to TRBD2. The germline gives CDR1 DFQATT, CDR2 SNEGSKA (reference sequence). The CDR3 is made up of 14 amino acids. Trimming removed 6 bases from V and 4 bases from J; junction bases left unmatched: 8. The CDR3 DNA follows: TGCAGTGCACACGGGGGGGCAGAGTACAATGAGCAGTTCTTC. Its protein product is CSAHGGAEYNEQFF.

The chain has TRBV28 and TRBJ2-2; 7 nucleotides agree with TRBD2. This CDR3 is 17 amino acids long. V was pared by 6 bases and J by 3 bases, with 13 bases of the junction left unmatched. Germline V gene data show CDR1 as MDHEN and CDR2 as SYDVKM. CDR3 protein: CASRSQYGTTHTGELFF. The CDR3 nucleotides are TGTGCCAGCAGGTCCCAGTATGGGACTACCCACACCGGGGAGCTGTTTTTT.